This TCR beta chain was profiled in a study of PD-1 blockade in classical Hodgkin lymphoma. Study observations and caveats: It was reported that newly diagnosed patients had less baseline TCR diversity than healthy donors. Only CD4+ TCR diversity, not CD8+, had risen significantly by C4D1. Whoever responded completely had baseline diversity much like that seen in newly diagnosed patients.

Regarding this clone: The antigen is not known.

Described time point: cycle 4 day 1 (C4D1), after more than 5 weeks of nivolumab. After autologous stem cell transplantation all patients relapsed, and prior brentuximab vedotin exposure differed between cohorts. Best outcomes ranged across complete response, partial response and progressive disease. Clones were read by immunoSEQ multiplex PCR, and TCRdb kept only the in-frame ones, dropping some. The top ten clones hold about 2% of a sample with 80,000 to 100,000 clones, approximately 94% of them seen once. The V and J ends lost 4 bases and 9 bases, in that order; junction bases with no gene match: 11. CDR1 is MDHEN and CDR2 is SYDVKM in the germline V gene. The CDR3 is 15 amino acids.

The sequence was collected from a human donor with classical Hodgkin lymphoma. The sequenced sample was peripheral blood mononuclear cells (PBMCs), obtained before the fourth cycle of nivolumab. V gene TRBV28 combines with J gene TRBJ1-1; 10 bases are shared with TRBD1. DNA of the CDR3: TGTGCCAGCAGTTCACCCGCCGGGACAGGGGATAAAGCTTTCTTT. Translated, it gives CASSSPAGTGDKAFF.